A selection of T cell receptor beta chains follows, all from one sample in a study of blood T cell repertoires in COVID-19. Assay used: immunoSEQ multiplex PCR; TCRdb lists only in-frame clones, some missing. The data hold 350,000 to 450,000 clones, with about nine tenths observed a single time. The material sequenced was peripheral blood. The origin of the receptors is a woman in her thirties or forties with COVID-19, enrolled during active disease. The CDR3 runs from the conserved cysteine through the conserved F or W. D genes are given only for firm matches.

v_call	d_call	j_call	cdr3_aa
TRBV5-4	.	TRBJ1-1	CASSLAEWGSNTEAFF
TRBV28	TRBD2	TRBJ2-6	CASSLPGAGTNVLTF
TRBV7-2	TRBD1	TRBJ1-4	CASSSDRGREKLFF
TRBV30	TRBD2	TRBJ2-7	CAWSMASGVYEQYF
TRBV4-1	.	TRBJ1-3	CASSPIAVQGRNTIYF
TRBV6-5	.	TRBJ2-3	CASSYRLGTSTDTQYF
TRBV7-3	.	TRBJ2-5	CASSQKGGAQETQYF
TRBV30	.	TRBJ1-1	CAWSVTAEAFF
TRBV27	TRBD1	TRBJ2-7	CASSRDLRQGSYEQYF
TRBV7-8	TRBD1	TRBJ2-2	CASSSGQQITGELFF
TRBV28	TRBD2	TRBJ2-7	CASSPTSGGPNEQYF
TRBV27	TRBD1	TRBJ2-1	CASSDRGPPDNEQFF
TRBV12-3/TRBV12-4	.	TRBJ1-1	CASSLLSNTEAFF
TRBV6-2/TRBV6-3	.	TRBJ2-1	CASSNAGAVTYNEQFF
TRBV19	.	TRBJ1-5	CASSMVGGGNQPQHF
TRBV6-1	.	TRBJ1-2	CASSEAHSSLNYGYTF
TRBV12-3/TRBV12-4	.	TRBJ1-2	CASSFQESLGYTF
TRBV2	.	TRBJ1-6	CASRVDPAVPLNSPLHF
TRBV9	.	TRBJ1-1	CASSARGKGSEAFF
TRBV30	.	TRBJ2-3	CAWSRGGASTDTQYF
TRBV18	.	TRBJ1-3	CASSPQTTTRISGNTIYF
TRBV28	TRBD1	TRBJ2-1	CASSSQGAITYNEQFF
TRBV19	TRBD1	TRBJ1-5	CASSIELQGQGRVSNQPQHF
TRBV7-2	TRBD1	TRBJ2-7	CASSLVGQGAREQYF
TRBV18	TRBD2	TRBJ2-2	CASSPPGTSGIGPGELFF
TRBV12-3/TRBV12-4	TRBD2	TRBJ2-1	CASGTSVVNEQFF
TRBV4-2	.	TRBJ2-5	CASSHTGLGETQYF
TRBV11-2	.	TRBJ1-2	CASSSHRALVDGYTF
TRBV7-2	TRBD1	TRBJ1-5	CASSSTGGGNQPQHF
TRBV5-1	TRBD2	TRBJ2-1	CASSPGLAGSYNEQFF
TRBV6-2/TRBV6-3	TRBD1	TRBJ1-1	CASSRTVGQGSTEAFF
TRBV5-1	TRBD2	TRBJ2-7	CASSSGLAGPYEQYF
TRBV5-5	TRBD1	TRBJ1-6	CASSLLGQVPSPLHF
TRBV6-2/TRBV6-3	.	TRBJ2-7	CASSRGKGFRGEQYF
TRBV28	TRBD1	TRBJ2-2	CASSLPRQGWTGELFF
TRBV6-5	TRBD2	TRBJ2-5	CASSRLALETQYF
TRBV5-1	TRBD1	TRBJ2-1	CASSFTGTDYNEQFF
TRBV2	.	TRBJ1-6	CASSEGRNNSPLHF
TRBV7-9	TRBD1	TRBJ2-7	CASRTGPEGDEQYF
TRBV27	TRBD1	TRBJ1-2	CASSLATGVWGYTF
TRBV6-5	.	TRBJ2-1	CASEGPYNEQFF
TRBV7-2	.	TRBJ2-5	CASSSLQVSQYF
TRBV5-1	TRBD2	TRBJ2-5	CASSLALAGGIKRPQYF
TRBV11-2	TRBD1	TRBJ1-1	CASSLAGQLNTEAFF
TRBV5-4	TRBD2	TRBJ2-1	CASSSFAGGRSSYNEQFF